This entry features one T cell receptor beta chain sequence. MiXCR, run by TCRdb on the 5' RACE reads, gives a single entry per CDR3 protein. The repertoire holds 300,000 to 350,000 distinct CDR3 sequences, with around 4.1% as singletons. The data stem from a study of T cells after yellow fever vaccination. The CDR3 totals 14 residues. Trimming left V 6 bases short and J 2 bases short, with 10 bases between. Specimen: PBMCs, collected 5 days after the yellow fever booster vaccination. The V and J genes are TRBV12-3 or TRBV12-4 and TRBJ2-2, with D possibly being TRBD1 or TRBD2 (6 bases each). The TCR sequence derives from a man aged 18-30 years who received the YFV17D yellow fever vaccine. CDR3 region: CASRQGGNTGELFF. As DNA, the CDR3 is TGTGCCAGCAGACAGGGAGGAAACACCGGGGAGCTGTTTTTT.